This section outlines one T cell receptor (beta chain) sequence together with its context. Its cognate antigen is unknown. The germline V and J ends were trimmed by 5 bases and 0 bases, with 11 bases remaining between them. This CDR3 is 15 amino acids long. CDR1 is MNHEY and CDR2 is SMNVEV in the germline V gene (reference sequence). The data stem from a study of T cells in narcolepsy. About the research overall: Enrolled donors included narcolepsy type 1 or type 2 patients and healthy controls.

Overall study findings and caveats: Autoreactive HCRT-specific and TRIB2-specific clonotypes were marked in same-patient CSF-versus-blood CD4+ comparisons. Blood of same and different patients, but not healthy controls, reportedly held recurring autoreactive clonotypes.

Profiled with immunoSEQ multiplex PCR; TCRdb holds only in-frame clones, not every one. The profile covers some 30,000 clones, with around 77% appearing a single time and 3.8% taken by the ten largest. The V call is TRBV27, the J call TRBJ2-1, with unresolved D. The sequence came from a human donor in good health. The sequencing sample was made of memory (CD45RA-) CD4+ T cells from blood. In DNA, the CDR3 is TGTGCCAGCAGTCCCGCGACGAACTCCTACAATGAGCAGTTCTTC. Its protein product is CASSPATNSYNEQFF.